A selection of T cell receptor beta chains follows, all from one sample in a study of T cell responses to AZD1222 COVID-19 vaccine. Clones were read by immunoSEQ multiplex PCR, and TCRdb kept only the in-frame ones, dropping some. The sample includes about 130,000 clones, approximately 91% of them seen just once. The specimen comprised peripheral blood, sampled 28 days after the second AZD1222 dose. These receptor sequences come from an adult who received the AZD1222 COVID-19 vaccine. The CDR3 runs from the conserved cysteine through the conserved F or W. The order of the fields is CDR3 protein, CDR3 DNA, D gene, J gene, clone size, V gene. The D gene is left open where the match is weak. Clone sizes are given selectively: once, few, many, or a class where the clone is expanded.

CDR3aa: CAWTPGSGGAEQYF
CDR3nt: TGTGCCTGGACCCCAGGGTCAGGGGGAGCCGAGCAGTACTTC
d_gene: TRBD1
j_gene: TRBJ2-7
abundance: NA
v_gene: TRBV30

CDR3aa: CATSRVGISYGYTF
CDR3nt: TGTGCCACCAGCAGGGTGGGAATTTCTTATGGCTACACCTTC
d_gene: NA
j_gene: TRBJ1-2
abundance: NA
v_gene: TRBV15

CDR3aa: CASSPHTGELFF
CDR3nt: TGTGCCAGCAGCCCCCACACCGGGGAGCTGTTTTTT
d_gene: NA
j_gene: TRBJ2-2
abundance: NA
v_gene: TRBV9

CDR3aa: CASSRRPGQETQYF
CDR3nt: TGTGCCAGTAGTCGCAGGCCAGGGCAAGAGACCCAGTACTTC
d_gene: NA
j_gene: TRBJ2-5
abundance: NA
v_gene: TRBV19

CDR3aa: CASSEGHPKTNYGYTF
CDR3nt: TGTGCCAGCAGCGAAGGGCATCCAAAAACTAACTATGGCTACACCTTC
d_gene: NA
j_gene: TRBJ1-2
abundance: NA
v_gene: TRBV7-9

CDR3aa: CASSEGGSGANVLTF
CDR3nt: TGTGCCAGCAGTGAAGGGGGCTCTGGGGCCAACGTCCTGACTTTC
d_gene: NA
j_gene: TRBJ2-6
abundance: few
v_gene: TRBV6-1

CDR3aa: CASSPGQGGSGNTIYF
CDR3nt: TGCGCCAGCAGCCCGGGACAGGGCGGCTCTGGAAACACCATATATTTT
d_gene: TRBD1
j_gene: TRBJ1-3
abundance: NA
v_gene: TRBV5-1

CDR3aa: CASSLRSGSTDTQYF
CDR3nt: TGTGCCAGCAGTTTGCGTAGCGGAAGCACAGATACGCAGTATTTT
d_gene: NA
j_gene: TRBJ2-3
abundance: once
v_gene: TRBV27

CDR3aa: CASREKGGEWNEQFF
CDR3nt: TGTGCCAGCAGGGAAAAGGGGGGCGAGTGGAATGAGCAGTTCTTC
d_gene: NA
j_gene: TRBJ2-1
abundance: NA
v_gene: TRBV6-6

CDR3aa: CASSPAVSNEKLFF
CDR3nt: TGTGCCAGCTCACCGGCAGTGTCTAATGAAAAACTGTTTTTT
d_gene: NA
j_gene: TRBJ1-4
abundance: NA
v_gene: TRBV18

CDR3aa: CSASSGNTIYF
CDR3nt: TGCAGTGCTAGTTCCGGAAACACCATATATTTT
d_gene: NA
j_gene: TRBJ1-3
abundance: NA
v_gene: TRBV20-1

CDR3aa: CASSQGSGGYGNIQYF
CDR3nt: TGTGCCAGCAGCCAGGGCTCTGGGGGGTACGGAAACATTCAGTACTTC
d_gene: NA
j_gene: TRBJ2-4
abundance: NA
v_gene: TRBV4-2

CDR3aa: CASSTAVAFYEQYF
CDR3nt: TGTGCCAGTAGTACAGCGGTAGCGTTCTACGAGCAGTACTTC
d_gene: NA
j_gene: TRBJ2-7
abundance: NA
v_gene: TRBV19